Included here is one TCR beta chain sequence, with context. This CDR3 has 13 amino acids. Losses at the gene ends were 2 bases for V and 8 bases for J; bases not matched to a gene: 3. The sample comes from a study of blood T cell repertoires in COVID-19. Looking at the study overall: The United States, Italy and Spain provided the acute and convalescent COVID-19 samples. The cDNA or gDNA used as material had been derived from T cells, B-cell-depleted T cells, or PBMCs.

Clones were sequenced by immunoSEQ multiplex PCR, and TCRdb holds only the in-frame ones, with some missing. Among around 100,000 clones listed, 88% were seen once. The chain recombines TRBV12-3 or TRBV12-4 with TRBJ2-3; TRBD1 matches 8 bases. The material sequenced was peripheral blood. The TCR was taken from a human donor in a cohort sampled during active COVID-19. This CDR3 reads CASSLITGGTQYF. The CDR3 DNA reads TGTGCCAGCAGTTTAATAACAGGGGGTACGCAGTATTTT.